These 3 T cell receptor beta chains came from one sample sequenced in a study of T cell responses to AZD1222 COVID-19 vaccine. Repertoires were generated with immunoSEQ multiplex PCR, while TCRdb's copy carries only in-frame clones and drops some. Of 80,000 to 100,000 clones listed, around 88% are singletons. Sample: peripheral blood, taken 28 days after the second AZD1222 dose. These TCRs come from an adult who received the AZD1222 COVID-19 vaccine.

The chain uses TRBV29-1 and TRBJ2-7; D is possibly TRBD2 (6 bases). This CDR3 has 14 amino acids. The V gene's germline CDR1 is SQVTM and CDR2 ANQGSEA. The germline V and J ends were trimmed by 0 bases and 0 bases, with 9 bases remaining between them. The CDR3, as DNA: TGCAGCGTTGAAGATCGGGGGAGCTCCTACGAGCAGTACTTC. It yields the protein CSVEDRGSSYEQYF.

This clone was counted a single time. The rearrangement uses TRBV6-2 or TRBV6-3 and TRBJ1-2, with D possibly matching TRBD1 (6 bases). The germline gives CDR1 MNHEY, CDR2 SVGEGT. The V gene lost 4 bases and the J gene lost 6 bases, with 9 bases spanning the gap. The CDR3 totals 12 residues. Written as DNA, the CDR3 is TGTGCCAGCAGTTCCTCAGGGGATGGCTACACCTTC. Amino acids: CASSSSGDGYTF.

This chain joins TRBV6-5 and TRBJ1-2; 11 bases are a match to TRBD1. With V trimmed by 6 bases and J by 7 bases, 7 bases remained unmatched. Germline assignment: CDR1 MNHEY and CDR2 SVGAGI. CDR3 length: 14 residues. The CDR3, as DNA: TGTGCCAGCAGCTTTGGACAGGGGGCGGGTGGCTACACCTTC. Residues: CASSFGQGAGGYTF.